Listed here are 9 T cell receptor beta chains from one sample, sequenced in a study of PD-1 blockade in classical Hodgkin lymphoma. The sample's time point: cycle 4 day 1 (C4D1), after 6 weeks of nivolumab. Each patient relapsed following autologous stem cell transplantation, and prior brentuximab vedotin exposure differed. Libraries were prepared by immunoSEQ multiplex PCR; TCRdb keeps only in-frame clonotypes and omits some of them. The sample holds some 21,000 clones, approximately 77% seen once. The sample here was peripheral blood mononuclear cells (PBMCs), taken before the fourth cycle of nivolumab. All receptors derive from a human donor with classical Hodgkin lymphoma.

The chain links TRBV19 to TRBJ2-5; the D is unclear. The CDR3 contains 15 residues. Deletions cut 1 base from V and 5 bases from J, with 14 bases between. CDR1 is LNHDA and CDR2 is SQIVND in the germline V gene (reference sequence). The DNA for the CDR3 is TGTGCCAGTAGTATAGCGGCTACCCTCGGGGAGACCCAGTACTTC. Its protein product is CASSIAATLGETQYF.

The CDR3 DNA reads TGCAGCGTTGACGGCGGCGGGAGTCACGAGCAGTACTTC. This translates into CSVDGGGSHEQYF. The chain uses TRBV29-1 and TRBJ2-7; 7 bases line up with TRBD2. The CDR3 length is 13 residues. The V gene end was trimmed by 3 bases and the J gene end by 5 bases; junction bases not matched to a gene: 7. Per the germline V gene, CDR1 is SQVTM and CDR2 is ANQGSEA.

This clone was observed a few times. This CDR3 reads CASSLKLAPLSYEQYF. CDR3 DNA sequence: TGCGCCAGCAGCTTGAAGTTAGCGCCTCTCTCCTACGAGCAGTACTTC. This rearrangement joins TRBV5-1 to TRBJ2-7; D might be TRBD2 (5 bases). The V gene lost 1 base and the J gene lost 0 bases, with 14 bases spanning the gap. The germline CDR1 and CDR2 sequences are SGHRS and YFSETQ. This CDR3 has 16 residues.

This clone was detected only a few times. This chain links TRBV19 with TRBJ1-5, with no clear D. Germline loops: CDR1 LNHDA, CDR2 SQIVND (reference sequence). With 1 base removed from V and 4 bases from J, the gap between germline ends came to 14 bases. The CDR3 contains 16 residues. In nucleotides, the CDR3 is TGTGCCAGTAGTATAGTTGGAGATCTGACTAATCAGCCCCAGCATTTT. This sequence encodes CASSIVGDLTNQPQHF.

This chain joins TRBV5-1 and TRBJ2-7; 12 bases line up with TRBD1. CDR1 and CDR2 (germline): SGHRS, YFSETQ. This CDR3 is built from 17 residues. V shed 4 bases, J shed 6 bases, and the junction held 14 bases outside the gene matches. The CDR3 spells CASSPIISGTGGSEQYF. CDR3 sequence (DNA): TGCGCCAGCAGCCCTATTATTTCCGGGACAGGGGGCTCCGAGCAGTACTTC.

The chain recombines TRBV9 with TRBJ2-3; TRBD2 matches at 8 bases. Trimming took 2 bases from V and 3 from J; bases not matched to a gene: 5. This CDR3 is 15 amino acids long. Germline CDR1 and CDR2: SGDLS and YYNGEE. CDR3 protein: CASSVRGGRTDTQYF. The CDR3, as DNA: TGTGCCAGCAGCGTCCGGGGCGGGAGGACAGATACGCAGTATTTT.

The chain has TRBV27 and TRBJ1-6; D remains unclear. The ends were cut back, 3 bases at V and 8 bases at J, with 8 bases in the middle. The germline CDR1 and CDR2 sequences are MNHEY and SMNVEV (reference sequence). The CDR3 extends over 13 amino acids. The CDR3 DNA sequence: TGTGCCAGCAGTTTCAGGATCGATTCACCCCTCCACTTT. Amino acid sequence: CASSFRIDSPLHF.

The chain carries TRBV28 and TRBJ1-1; D not resolved. Trimming removed 6 bases from V and 10 bases from J, with 18 bases in between. The CDR3 is 13 residues long. The germline CDR1 and CDR2 sequences are MDHEN and SYDVKM. The CDR3, as DNA: TGTGCCAGCAGACCCGTAACGGCGGTGGGAGCTTTCTTT. Translating it yields CASRPVTAVGAFF. Filled out from reference TRBV28 and TRBJ1-1, the complete variable domain reads DVKVTQSSRYLVKRTGEKVFLECVQDMDHENMFWYRQDPGLGLRLIYFSYDVKMKEKGDIPEGYSVSREKKERFSLILESASTNQTSMYLCASRPVTAVGAFFGQGTRLTVV.

This clone was observed a handful of times. The chain employs TRBV6-6 and TRBJ2-2, with TRBD2 matching over 8 bases. The V gene end was trimmed by 10 bases and the J gene end by 7 bases; junction bases not matched to a gene: 11. Germline assignment: CDR1 MNHNY and CDR2 SVGAGI (reference sequence). The CDR3 spans 14 residues. The CDR3 region is CAIRNSGTGGELFF. CDR3 DNA sequence: TGTGCCATACGAAATAGCGGGACTGGCGGGGAGCTGTTTTTT.